Sequencing of this T cell receptor beta chain was carried out in a study of breast tumors, draining lymph nodes, adjacent tissues. Study results and caveats: The data were judged consistent with most tumor T cells coming from lymph node and expanding in tumor. That most tumor T cells come from lymph nodes remained unproven. Tumor TCR diversity was below lymph nodes but above nontumor tissue.

From the multiplex PCR reads, TCRdb called clonotypes with MiXCR, one entry per CDR3 protein. This table holds around 150,000 distinct CDR3 sequences, around 22% found once. CDR3 length equals 14 residues. Germline V lookup: CDR1 SGHDT, CDR2 YYEEEE. V was trimmed by 4 bases and J by 6 bases, leaving 17 bases between them. Samples came from axillary lymph nodes draining the breast cancer. Many counts were recorded for this clonotype. Its specificity is unknown. The chain uses TRBV5-6 and TRBJ2-7, with D possibly TRBD2 on 5 matching bases. The source is a female donor with breast cancer. Some clones in this sample may be carry-over from other donors' samples. The source material was axillary lymph node tissue. The CDR3 DNA sequence: TGTGCCAGCAGCCCTCGTGTGGAGAGCGGCGAGCAGTACTTC. Protein product: CASSPRVESGEQYF. The full variable domain, completed using reference TRBV5-6 and TRBJ2-7, is DAGVTQSPTHLIKTRGQQVTLRCSPKSGHDTVSWYQQALGQGPQFIFQYYEEEERQRGNFPDRFSGHQFPNYSSELNVNALLLGDSALYLCASSPRVESGEQYFGPGTRLTVT.